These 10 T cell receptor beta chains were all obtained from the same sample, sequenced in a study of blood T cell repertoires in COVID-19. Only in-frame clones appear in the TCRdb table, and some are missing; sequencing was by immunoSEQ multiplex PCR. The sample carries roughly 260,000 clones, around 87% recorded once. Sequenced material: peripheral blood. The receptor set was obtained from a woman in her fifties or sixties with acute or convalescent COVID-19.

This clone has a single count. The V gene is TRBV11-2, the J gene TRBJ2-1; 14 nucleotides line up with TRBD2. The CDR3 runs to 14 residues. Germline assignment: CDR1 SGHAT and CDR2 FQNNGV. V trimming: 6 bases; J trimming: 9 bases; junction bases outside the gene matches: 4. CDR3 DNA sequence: TGTGCCAGCAGGCCGGGACTAGCGGGAGTTGAGCAGTTCTTC. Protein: CASRPGLAGVEQFF.

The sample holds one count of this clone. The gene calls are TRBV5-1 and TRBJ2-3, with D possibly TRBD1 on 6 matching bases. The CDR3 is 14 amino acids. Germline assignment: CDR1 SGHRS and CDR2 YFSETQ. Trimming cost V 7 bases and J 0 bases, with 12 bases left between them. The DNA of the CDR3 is TGCGCCAGCGTCCAGGGGTTAAGCACAGATACGCAGTATTTT. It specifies CASVQGLSTDTQYF.

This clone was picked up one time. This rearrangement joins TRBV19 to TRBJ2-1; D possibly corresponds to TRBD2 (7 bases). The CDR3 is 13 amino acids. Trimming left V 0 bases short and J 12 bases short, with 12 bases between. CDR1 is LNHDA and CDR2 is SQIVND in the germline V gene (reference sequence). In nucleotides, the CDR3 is TGTGCCAGTAGTATAGATCGGGGGGCTTGGCAGTTCTTC. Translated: CASSIDRGAWQFF.

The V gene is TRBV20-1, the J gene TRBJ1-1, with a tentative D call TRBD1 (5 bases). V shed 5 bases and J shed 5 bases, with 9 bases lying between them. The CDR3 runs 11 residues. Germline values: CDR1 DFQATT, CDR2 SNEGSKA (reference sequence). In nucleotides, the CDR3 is TGCAGTGCTCTCAGGGATACTGAAGCTTTCTTT. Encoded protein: CSALRDTEAFF.

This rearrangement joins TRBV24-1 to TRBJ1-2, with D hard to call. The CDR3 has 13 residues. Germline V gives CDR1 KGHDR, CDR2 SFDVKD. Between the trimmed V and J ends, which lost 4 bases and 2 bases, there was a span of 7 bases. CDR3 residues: CATSERGNYGYTF. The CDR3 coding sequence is TGTGCCACCAGTGAGAGAGGGAACTATGGCTACACCTTC.

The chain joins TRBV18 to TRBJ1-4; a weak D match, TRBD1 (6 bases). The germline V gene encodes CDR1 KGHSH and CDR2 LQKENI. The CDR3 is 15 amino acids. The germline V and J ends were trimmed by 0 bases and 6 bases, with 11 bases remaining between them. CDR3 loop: CASSPPRGWDEKLFF. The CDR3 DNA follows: TGTGCCAGCTCACCACCAAGGGGGTGGGATGAAAAACTGTTTTTT.

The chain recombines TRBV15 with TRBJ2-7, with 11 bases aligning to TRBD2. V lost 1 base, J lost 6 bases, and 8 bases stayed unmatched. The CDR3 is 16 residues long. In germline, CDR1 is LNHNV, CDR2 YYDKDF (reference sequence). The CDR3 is CATSRAVAGGGFEQYF. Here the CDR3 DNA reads TGTGCCACCAGCAGAGCGGTAGCGGGGGGGGGATTCGAGCAGTACTTC.

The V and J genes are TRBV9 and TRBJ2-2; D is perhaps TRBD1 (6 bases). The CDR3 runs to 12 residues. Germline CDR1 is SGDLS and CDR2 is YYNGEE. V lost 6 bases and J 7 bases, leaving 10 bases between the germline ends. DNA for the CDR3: TGTGCCAGCAACCCAGGGGACGGGGAGCTGTTTTTT. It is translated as CASNPGDGELFF.

CDR3 sequence (DNA): TGTGCCAGCAGCTTGAAAACTAGCGGGTCCAATGAGCAGTTCTTC. Its translation is CASSLKTSGSNEQFF. The V and J genes are TRBV5-4 and TRBJ2-1, with TRBD2 matching over 9 bases. CDR1 and CDR2 from the germline V gene are SGHNT and YYREEE (reference sequence). This CDR3 is built from 15 residues. Trimming at V came to 1 base and at J to 6 bases, leaving 5 bases not matched to a gene.

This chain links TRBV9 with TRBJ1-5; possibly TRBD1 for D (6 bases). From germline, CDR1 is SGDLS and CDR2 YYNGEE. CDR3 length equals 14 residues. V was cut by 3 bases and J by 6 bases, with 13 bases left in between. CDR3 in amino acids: CASSAQGGSQPQHF. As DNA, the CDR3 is TGTGCCAGCAGCGCACAGGGAGGGAGTCAGCCCCAGCATTTT.